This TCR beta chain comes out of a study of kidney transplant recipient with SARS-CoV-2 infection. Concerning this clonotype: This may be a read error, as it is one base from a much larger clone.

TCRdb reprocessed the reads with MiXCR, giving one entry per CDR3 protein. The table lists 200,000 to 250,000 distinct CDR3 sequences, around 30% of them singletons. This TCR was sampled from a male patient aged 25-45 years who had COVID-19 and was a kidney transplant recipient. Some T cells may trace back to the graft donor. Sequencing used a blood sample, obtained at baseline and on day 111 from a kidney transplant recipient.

This chain's CDR3 is CANSVTKAYEQYF. CDR3 nucleotides: TGTGCCAACAGCGTAACGAAGGCGTACGAGCAGTACTTC. The chain combines TRBV9 with TRBJ2-7; D is uncertain. The CDR3 extends over 13 amino acids. CDR1 SGDLS and CDR2 YYNGEE come from the germline V gene. The full variable domain, in which reference TRBV9 and TRBJ2-7 provide the parts outside the CDR3, is DSGVTQTPKHLITATGQRVTLRCSPRSGDLSVYWYQQSLDQGLQFLIQYYNGEERAKGNILERFSAQQFPDLHSELNLSSLELGDSALYFCANSVTKAYEQYFGPGTRLTVT.